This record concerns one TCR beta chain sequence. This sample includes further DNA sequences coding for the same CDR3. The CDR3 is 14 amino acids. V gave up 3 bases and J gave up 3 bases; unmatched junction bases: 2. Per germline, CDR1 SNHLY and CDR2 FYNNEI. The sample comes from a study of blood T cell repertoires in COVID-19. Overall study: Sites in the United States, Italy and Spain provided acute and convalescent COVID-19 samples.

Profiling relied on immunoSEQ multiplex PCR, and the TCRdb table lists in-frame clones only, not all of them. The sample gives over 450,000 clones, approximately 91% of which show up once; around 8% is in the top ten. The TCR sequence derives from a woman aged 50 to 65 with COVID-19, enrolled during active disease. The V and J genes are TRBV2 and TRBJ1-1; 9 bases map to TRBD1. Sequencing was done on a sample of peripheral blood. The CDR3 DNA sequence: TGTGCCAGCAGTGAGCGGACAGGGGACACTGAAGCTTTCTTT. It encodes CASSERTGDTEAFF.